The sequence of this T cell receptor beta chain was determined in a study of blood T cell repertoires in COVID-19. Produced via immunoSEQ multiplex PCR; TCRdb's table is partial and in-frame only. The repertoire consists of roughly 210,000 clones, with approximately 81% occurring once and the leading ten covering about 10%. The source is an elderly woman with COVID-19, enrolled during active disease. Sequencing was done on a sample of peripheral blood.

The CDR3 sequence is CASNLAGGPDTQYF. For the CDR3, the DNA is TGTGCCAGCAATCTAGCGGGGGGGCCAGATACGCAGTATTTT. The rearrangement links TRBV27 to TRBJ2-3; 12 positions agree with TRBD2. There are 14 residues in the CDR3. Trimming cost V 7 bases and J 4 bases; bases outside gene matches: 3. CDR1 is MNHEY and CDR2 is SMNVEV in the germline V gene (reference sequence).